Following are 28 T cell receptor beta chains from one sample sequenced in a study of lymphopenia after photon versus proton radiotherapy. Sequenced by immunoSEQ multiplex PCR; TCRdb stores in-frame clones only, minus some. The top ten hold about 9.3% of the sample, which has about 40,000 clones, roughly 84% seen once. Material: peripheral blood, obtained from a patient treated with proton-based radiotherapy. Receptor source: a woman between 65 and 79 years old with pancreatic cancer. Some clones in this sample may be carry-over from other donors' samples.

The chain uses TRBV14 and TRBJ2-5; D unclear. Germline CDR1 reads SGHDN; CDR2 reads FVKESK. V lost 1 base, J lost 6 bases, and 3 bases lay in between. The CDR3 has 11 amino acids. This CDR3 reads CASSQGKTQYF. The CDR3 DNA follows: TGTGCCAGCAGCCAAGGGAAGACCCAGTACTTC.

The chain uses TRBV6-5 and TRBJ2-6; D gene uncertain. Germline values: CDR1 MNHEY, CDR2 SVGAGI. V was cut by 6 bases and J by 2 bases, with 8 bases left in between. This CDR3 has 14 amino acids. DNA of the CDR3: TGTGCCAGCAGCACCCAGCCTGGGGCCAACGTCCTGACTTTC. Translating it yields CASSTQPGANVLTF.

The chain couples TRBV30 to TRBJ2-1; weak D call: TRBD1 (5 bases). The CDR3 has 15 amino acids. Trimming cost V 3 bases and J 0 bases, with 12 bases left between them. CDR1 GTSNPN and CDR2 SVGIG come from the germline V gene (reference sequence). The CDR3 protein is CAWRSRTSSYNEQFF. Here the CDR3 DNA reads TGTGCCTGGAGATCTCGGACAAGCTCCTACAATGAGCAGTTCTTC.

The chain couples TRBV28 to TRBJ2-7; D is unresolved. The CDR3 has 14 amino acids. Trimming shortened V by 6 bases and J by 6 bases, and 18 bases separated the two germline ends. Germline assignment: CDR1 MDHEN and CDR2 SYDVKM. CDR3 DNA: TGTGCCAGCAGGTTTAGCAGACGTTCGGCCGAGCAGTACTTC. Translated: CASRFSRRSAEQYF.

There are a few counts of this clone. CDR3 in DNA: TGTGCCAGTAGTATCGGACAAGACTATGGCTACACCTTC. This translates into CASSIGQDYGYTF. The gene calls are TRBV19 and TRBJ1-2; the D gene is possibly TRBD1 (5 bases). The CDR3 length is 13 residues. Trimming cost V 3 bases and J 3 bases, with 8 bases left between them. Germline V gene data show CDR1 as LNHDA and CDR2 as SQIVND (reference sequence). Using reference TRBV19 and TRBJ1-2 for the parts outside the CDR3, the full variable domain is DGGITQSPKYLFRKEGQNVTLSCEQNLNHDAMYWYRQDPGQGLRLIYYSQIVNDFQKGDIAEGYSVSREKKESFPLTVTSAQKNPTAFYLCASSIGQDYGYTFGSGTRLTVV.

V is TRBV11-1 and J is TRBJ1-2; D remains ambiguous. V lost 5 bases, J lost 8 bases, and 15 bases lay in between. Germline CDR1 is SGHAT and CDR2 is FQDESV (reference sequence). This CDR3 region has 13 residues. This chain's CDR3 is CASSRAPSQGYTF. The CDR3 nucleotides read TGTGCCAGCAGCCGGGCCCCCTCACAGGGCTACACCTTC.

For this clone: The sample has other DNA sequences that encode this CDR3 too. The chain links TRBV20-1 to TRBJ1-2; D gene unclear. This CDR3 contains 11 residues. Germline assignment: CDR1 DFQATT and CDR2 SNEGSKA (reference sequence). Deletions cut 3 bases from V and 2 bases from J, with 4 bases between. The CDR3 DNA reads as TGCAGTGCTAGCGACAACTATGGCTACACCTTC. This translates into CSASDNYGYTF.

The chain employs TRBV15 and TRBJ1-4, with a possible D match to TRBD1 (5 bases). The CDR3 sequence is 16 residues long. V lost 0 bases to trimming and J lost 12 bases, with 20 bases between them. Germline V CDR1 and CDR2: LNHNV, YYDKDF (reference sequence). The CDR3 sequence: CATSRDLGSPGAELFF. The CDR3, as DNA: TGTGCCACCAGCAGAGATCTCGGGTCCCCCGGGGCGGAACTGTTTTTT.

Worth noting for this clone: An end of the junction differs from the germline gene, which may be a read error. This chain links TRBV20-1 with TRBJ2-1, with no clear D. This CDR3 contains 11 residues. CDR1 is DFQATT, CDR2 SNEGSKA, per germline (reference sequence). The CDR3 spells CSARDRLEPVF. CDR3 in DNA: TGCAGTGCTAGAGATCGGCTAGAGCCGGTCTTC.

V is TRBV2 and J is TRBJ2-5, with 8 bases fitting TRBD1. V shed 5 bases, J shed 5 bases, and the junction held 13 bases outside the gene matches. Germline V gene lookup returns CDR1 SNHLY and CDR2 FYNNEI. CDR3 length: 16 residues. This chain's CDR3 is CASSRDGQGRKETQYF. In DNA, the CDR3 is TGTGCCAGCAGTCGAGATGGACAGGGACGAAAGGAGACCCAGTACTTC.

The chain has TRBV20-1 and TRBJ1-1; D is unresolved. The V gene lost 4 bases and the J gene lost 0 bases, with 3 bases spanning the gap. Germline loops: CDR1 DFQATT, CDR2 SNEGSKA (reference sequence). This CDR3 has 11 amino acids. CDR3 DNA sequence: TGCAGTGCTAATATGAACACTGAAGCTTTCTTT. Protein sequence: CSANMNTEAFF.

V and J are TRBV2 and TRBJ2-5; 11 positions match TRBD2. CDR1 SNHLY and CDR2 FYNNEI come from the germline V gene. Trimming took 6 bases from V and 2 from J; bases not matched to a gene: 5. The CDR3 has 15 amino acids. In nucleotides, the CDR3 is TGTGCCAGCAGAAGACTAGCGGGGATACAAGAGACCCAGTACTTC. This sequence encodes CASRRLAGIQETQYF.

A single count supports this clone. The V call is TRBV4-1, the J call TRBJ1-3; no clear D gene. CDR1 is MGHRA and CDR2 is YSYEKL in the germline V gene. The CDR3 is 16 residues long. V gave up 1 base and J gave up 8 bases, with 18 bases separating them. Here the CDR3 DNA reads TGCGCCAGCAGCCAAGTTAATATGGGGTTTAGGGACACCATATATTTT. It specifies CASSQVNMGFRDTIYF.

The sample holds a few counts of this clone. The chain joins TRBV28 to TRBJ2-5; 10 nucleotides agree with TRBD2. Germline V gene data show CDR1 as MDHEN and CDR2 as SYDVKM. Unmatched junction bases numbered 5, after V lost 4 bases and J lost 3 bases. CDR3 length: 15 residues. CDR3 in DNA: TGTGCCAGCAGTTCAAATGGACTAGCGGAAGAGACCCAGTACTTC. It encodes CASSSNGLAEETQYF.

CDR3 sequence: CASSVSDYGYTF. The CDR3 region has the DNA TGTGCCAGCAGTGTATCGGACTATGGCTACACCTTC. The chain recombines TRBV25-1 with TRBJ1-2; D gene unclear. The germline V gene has CDR1 MGHDK and CDR2 SYGVNS. CDR3 size: 12 residues. V lost 4 bases and J 3 bases, leaving 6 bases between the germline ends.

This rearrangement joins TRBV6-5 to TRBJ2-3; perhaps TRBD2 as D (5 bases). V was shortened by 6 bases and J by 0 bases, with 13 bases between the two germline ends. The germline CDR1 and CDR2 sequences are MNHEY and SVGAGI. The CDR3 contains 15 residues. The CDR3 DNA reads TGTGCCAGCAGGGACGGGATAACAAGCACAGATACGCAGTATTTT. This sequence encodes CASRDGITSTDTQYF.

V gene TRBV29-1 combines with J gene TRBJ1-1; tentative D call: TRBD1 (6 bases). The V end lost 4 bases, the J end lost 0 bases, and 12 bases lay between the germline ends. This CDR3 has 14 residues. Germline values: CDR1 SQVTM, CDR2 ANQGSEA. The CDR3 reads CSVATGNMNTEAFF. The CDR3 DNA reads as TGCAGCGTTGCTACAGGGAACATGAACACTGAAGCTTTCTTT.

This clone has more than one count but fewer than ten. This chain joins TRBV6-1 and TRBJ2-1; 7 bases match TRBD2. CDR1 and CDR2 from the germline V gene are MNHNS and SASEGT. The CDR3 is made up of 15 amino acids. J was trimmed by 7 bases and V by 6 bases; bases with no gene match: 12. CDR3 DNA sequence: TGTGCCAGCAGCGTAGCTAGCGGAGGGAAAAATGAGCAGTTCTTC. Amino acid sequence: CASSVASGGKNEQFF.

The CDR3 bases are TGCGCCAGCAGCCCGGGACAGGGCTATCAGCCCCAGCATTTT. Protein: CASSPGQGYQPQHF. This chain links TRBV5-1 with TRBJ1-5, with 9 positions matching TRBD1. CDR1 and CDR2 from the germline V gene are SGHRS and YFSETQ. The CDR3 has 14 residues. Trimming at V came to 4 bases and at J to 5 bases, leaving 4 bases not matched to a gene.

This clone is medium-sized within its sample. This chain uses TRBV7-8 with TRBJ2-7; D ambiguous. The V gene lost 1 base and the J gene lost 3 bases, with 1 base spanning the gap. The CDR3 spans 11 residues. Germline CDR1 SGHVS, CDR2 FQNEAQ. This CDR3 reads CASSLDYEQYF. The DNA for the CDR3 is TGTGCCAGCAGCTTAGACTACGAGCAGTACTTC.

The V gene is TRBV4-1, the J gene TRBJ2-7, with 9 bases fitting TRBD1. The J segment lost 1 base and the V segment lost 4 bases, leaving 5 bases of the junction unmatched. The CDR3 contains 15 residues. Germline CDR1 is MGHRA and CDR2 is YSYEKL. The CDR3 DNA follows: TGCGCCAGCAGCCCCCGAGGGACAGGGTCCTACGAGCAGTACTTC. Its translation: CASSPRGTGSYEQYF.

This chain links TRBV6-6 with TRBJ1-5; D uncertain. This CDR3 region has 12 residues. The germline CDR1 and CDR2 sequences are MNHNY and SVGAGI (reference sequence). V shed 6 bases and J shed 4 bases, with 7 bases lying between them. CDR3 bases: TGTGCCAGCAGGGACTCGAATCAGCCCCAGCATTTT. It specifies CASRDSNQPQHF.

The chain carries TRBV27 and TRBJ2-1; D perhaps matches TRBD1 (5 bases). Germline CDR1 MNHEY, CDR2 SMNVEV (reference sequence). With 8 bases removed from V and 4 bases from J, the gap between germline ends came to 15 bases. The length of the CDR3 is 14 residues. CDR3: CASADRMGYNEQFF. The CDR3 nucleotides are TGTGCCAGCGCAGACAGAATGGGGTACAATGAGCAGTTCTTC.

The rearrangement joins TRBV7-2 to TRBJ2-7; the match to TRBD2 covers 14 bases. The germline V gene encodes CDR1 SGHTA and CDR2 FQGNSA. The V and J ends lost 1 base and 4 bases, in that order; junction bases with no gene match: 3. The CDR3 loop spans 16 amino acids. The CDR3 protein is CASSLDRTSGRYEQYF. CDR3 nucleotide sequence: TGTGCCAGCAGCTTAGATCGGACTAGCGGGAGGTACGAGCAGTACTTC.

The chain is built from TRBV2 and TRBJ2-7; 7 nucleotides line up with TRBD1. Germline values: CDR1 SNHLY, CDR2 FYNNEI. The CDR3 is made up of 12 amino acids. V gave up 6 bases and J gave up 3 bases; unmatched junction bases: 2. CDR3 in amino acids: CASRDRDYEQYF. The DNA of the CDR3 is TGTGCCAGCAGAGACAGGGACTACGAGCAGTACTTC.

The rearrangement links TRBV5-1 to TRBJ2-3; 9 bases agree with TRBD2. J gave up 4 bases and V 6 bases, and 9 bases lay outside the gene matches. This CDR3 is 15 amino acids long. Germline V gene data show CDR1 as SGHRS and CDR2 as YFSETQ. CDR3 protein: CASKAGGEGADTQYF. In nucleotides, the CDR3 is TGCGCCAGCAAGGCGGGAGGGGAGGGGGCAGATACGCAGTATTTT.

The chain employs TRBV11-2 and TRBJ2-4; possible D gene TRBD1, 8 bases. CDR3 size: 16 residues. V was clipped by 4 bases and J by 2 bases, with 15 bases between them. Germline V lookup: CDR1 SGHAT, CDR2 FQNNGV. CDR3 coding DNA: TGTGCCAGCAGCTCCGGACAGGGAGGGCCCAAAAACATTCAGTACTTC. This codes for CASSSGQGGPKNIQYF.

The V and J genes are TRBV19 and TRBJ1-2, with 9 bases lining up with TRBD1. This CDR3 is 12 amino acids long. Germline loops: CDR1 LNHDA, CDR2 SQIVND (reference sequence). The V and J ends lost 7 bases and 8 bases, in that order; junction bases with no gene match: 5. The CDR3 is CASTGTGNGYTF. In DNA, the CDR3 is TGTGCCAGTACCGGGACAGGGAACGGCTACACCTTC.